The source of this TCR beta chain is a study of control samples from healthy donors and cancer patients. CDR3 length: 14 residues. From germline, CDR1 is SGHRS and CDR2 YFSETQ. The V end lost 4 bases, the J end lost 5 bases, and 14 bases lay between the germline ends. Measured with immunoSEQ multiplex PCR; TCRdb has only the in-frame clones, and not every one. The specimen's table records 150,000 to 200,000 clones. The sequence was obtained from a young woman in good health. V is TRBV5-1 and J is TRBJ2-3; D is possibly TRBD1 (6 bases). Specimen: blood. The CDR3 DNA follows: TGCGCCAGCAGCGGACGACAGGAAAGAGATACGCAGTATTTT. It encodes CASSGRQERDTQYF.